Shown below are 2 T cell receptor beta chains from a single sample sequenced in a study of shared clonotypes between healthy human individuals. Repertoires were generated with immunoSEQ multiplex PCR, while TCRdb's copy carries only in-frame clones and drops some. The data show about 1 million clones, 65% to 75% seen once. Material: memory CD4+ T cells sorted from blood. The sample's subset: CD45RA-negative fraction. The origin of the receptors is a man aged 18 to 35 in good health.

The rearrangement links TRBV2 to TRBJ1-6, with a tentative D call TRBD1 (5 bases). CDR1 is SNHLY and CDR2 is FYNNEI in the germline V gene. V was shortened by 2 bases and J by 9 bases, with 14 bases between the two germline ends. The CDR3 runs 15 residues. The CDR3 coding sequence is TGTGCCAGCAGTGAAATGGTGTCAGGGAGTTCACCCCTCCACTTT. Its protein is CASSEMVSGSSPLHF.

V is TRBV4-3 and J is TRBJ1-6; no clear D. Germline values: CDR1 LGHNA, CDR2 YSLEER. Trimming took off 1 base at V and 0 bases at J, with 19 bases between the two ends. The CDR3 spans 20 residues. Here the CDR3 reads CASSQAAGVGKSSYNSPLHF. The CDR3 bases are TGCGCCAGCAGCCAAGCCGCAGGAGTAGGAAAAAGCTCCTATAATTCACCCCTCCACTTT.